The TCR beta chain under discussion was sequenced for a study of neurological immune-mediated disorders. This clonotype was seen ten or more times. cDNA synthesis was performed by 5'RACE with 10-nucleotide random UMIs. TCRdb ran MiXCR on the 5' RACE reads and lists one entry per CDR3 protein. In the table there are 35,000 or so distinct CDR3 sequences, approximately 10% of which are singletons. The trim removed 7 bases at V and 3 bases at J, leaving 5 bases unmatched. Germline lookup yields CDR1 SGHRS and CDR2 YFSETQ. There are 13 residues in the CDR3. The rearrangement joins TRBV5-1 to TRBJ2-7, with 9 positions matching TRBD1. This clonotype originated in a woman in her twenties or thirties with HTLV-1-associated myelopathy (HAM/TSP). Source material: PBMCs. The CDR3 here is CASSGTGLYEQYF. In DNA, the CDR3 is TGCGCCAGCTCCGGGACAGGGCTCTACGAGCAGTACTTC.